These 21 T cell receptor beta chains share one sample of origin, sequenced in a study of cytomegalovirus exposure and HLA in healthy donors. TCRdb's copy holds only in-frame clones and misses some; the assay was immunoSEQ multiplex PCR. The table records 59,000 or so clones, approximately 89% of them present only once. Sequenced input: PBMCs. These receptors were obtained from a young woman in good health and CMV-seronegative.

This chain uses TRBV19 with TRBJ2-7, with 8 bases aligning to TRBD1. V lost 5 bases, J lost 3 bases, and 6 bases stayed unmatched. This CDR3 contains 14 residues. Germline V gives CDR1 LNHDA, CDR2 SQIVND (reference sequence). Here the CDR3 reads CASSLGTGYYEQYF. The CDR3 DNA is TGTGCCAGTAGTCTCGGGACAGGCTACTACGAGCAGTACTTC.

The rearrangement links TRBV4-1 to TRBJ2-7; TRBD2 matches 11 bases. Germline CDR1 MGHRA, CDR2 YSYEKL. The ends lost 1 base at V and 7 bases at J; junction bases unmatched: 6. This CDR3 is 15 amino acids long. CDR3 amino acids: CASSQVSGGAVEQYF. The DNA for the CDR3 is TGCGCCAGCAGCCAAGTTAGCGGGGGGGCCGTTGAGCAGTACTTC.

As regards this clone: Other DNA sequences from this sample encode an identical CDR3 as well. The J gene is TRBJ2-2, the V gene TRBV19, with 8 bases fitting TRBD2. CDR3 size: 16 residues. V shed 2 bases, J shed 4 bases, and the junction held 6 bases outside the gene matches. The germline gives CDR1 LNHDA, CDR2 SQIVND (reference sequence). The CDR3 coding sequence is TGTGCCAGTAGTATAACAGCGGGAGCAGGCACCGGGGAGCTGTTTTTT. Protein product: CASSITAGAGTGELFF.

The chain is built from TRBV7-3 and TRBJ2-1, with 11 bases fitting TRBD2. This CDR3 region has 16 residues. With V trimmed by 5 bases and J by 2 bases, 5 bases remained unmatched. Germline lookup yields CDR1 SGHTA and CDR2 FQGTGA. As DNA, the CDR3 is TGTGCCAGCAGCATTGGGACTAGCGGTGCCTACAATGAGCAGTTCTTC. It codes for CASSIGTSGAYNEQFF.

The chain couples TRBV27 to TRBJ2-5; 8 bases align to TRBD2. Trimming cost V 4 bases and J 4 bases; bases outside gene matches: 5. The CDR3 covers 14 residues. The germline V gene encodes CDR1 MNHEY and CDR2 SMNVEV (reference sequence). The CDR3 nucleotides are TGTGCCAGCAGTTGGGCAGCGGGGGCAGAGACCCAGTACTTC. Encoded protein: CASSWAAGAETQYF.

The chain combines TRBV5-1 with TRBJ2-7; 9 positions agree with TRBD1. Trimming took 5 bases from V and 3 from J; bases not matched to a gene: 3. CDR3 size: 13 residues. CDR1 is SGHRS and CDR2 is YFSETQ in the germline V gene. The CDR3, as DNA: TGCGCCAGCAGGCCGGGACAGGGCTACGAGCAGTACTTC. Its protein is CASRPGQGYEQYF.

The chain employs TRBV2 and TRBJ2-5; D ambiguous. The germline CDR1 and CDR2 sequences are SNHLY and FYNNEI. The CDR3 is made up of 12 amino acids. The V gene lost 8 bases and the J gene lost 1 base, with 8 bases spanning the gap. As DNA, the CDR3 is TGTGCCAGCTCGACGGGCCAAGAGACCCAGTACTTC. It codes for CASSTGQETQYF.

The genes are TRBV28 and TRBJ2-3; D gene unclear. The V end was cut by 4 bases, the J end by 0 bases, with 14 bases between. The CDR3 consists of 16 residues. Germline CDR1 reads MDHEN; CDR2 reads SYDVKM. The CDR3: CASSSPGRPSTDTQYF. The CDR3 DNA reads TGTGCCAGCAGTTCCCCGGGTCGCCCTAGCACAGATACGCAGTATTTT.

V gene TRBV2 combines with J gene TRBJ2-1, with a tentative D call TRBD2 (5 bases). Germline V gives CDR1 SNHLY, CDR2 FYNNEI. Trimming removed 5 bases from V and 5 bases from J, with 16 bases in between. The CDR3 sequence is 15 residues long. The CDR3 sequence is CASSSQRITHNEQFF. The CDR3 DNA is TGTGCCAGCAGTTCACAGCGGATCACCCACAATGAGCAGTTCTTC. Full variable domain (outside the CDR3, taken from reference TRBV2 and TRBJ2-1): EPEVTQTPSHQVTQMGQEVILRCVPISNHLYFYWYRQILGQKVEFLVSFYNNEISEKSEIFDDQFSVERPDGSNFTLKIRSTKLEDSAMYFCASSSQRITHNEQFFGPGTRLTVL.

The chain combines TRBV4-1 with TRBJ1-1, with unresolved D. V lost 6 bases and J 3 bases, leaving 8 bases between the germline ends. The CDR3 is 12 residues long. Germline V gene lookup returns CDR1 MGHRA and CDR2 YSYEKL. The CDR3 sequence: CASSAGDTEAFF. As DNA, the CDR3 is TGCGCCAGCAGTGCCGGGGACACTGAAGCTTTCTTT.

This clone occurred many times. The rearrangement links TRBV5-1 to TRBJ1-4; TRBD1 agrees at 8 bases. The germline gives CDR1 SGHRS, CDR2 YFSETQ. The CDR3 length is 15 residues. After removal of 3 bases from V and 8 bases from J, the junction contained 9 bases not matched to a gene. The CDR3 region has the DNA TGCGCCAGCAGCTCGATCGGGACAGGCGGGGAAAAACTGTTTTTT. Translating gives CASSSIGTGGEKLFF.

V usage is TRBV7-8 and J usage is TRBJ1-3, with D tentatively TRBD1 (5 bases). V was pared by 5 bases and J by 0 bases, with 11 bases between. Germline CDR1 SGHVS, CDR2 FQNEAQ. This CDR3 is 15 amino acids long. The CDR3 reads CASSPGISSGNTIYF. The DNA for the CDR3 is TGTGCCAGCAGCCCAGGGATCTCCTCTGGAAACACCATATATTTT.

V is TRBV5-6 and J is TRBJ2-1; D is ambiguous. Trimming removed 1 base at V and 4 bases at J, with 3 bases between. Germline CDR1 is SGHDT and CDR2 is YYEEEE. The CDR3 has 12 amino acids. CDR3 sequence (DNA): TGTGCCAGCAGCTTGTCTTACAATGAGCAGTTCTTC. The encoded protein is CASSLSYNEQFF.

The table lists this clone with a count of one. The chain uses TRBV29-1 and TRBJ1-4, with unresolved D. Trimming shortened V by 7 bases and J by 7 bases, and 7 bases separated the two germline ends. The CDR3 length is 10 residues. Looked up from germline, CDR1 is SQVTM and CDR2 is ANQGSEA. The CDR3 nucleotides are TGCAGCGCTGAGAGTGAAAAACTGTTTTTT. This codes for CSAESEKLFF.

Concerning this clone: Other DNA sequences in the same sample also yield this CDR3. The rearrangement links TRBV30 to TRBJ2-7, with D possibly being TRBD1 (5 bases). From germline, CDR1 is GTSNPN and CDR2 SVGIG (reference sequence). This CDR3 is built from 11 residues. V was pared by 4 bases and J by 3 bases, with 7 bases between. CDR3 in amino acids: CAWTDSYEQYF. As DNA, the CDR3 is TGTGCCTGGACAGACAGCTACGAGCAGTACTTC.

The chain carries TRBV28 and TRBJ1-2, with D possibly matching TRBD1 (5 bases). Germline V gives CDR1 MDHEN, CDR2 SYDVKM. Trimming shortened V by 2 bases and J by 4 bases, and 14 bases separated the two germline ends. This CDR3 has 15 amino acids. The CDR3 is CASSLGGSGVYGYTF. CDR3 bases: TGTGCCAGCAGTTTAGGGGGTTCGGGGGTCTATGGCTACACCTTC.

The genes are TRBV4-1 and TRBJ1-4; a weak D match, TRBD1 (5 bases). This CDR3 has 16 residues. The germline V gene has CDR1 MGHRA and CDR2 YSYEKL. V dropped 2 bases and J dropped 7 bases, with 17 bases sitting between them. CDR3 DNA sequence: TGCGCCAGCAGCCAACCAGGACGGGGGGATGGTGAAAAACTGTTTTTT. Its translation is CASSQPGRGDGEKLFF.

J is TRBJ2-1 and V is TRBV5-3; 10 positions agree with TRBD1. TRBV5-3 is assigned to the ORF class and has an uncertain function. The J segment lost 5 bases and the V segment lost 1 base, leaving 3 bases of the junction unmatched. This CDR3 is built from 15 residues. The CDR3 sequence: CARSLQGQGNNEQFF. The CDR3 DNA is TGTGCCAGAAGCTTGCAGGGACAGGGGAACAATGAGCAGTTCTTC.

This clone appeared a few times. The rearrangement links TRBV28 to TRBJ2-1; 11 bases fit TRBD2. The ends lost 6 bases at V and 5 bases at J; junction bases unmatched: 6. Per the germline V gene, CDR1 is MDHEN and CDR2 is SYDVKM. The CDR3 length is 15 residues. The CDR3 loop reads CASRGSGLADNEQFF. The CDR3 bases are TGTGCCAGCAGGGGATCGGGACTAGCGGACAATGAGCAGTTCTTC.

The CDR3 nucleotides read TGTGCCAGCAGCCAACAGACTAGCGGGAGGGCTCTTACCTACGAGCAGTACTTC. It translates to CASSQQTSGRALTYEQYF. This rearrangement joins TRBV4-2 to TRBJ2-7; 14 nucleotides agree with TRBD2. CDR3 length: 18 amino acids. V dropped 2 bases and J dropped 2; count of bases not matched to a gene: 8. In germline, CDR1 is LGHNA, CDR2 YNFKEQ.

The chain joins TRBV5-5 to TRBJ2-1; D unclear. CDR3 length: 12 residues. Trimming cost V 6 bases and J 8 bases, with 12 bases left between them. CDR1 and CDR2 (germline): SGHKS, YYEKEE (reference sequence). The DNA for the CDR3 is TGTGCCAGCACGAATTGGCAAGATGAGCAGTTCTTC. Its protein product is CASTNWQDEQFF.